Each of the 15 T cell receptor beta chains below was sequenced from the same sample in a study of T cell changes during pregnancy in multiple sclerosis. Generated by immunoSEQ multiplex PCR, the TCRdb table keeps only in-frame clones and is missing some. The sample has roughly 30,000 clones, 88% seen once. Sequenced here: CD4+ T cells from peripheral blood mononuclear cells, sampled in the first trimester of pregnancy. These receptors were obtained from a female donor in good health, enrolled as a control in a pregnancy study.

This clone came up once. The rearrangement joins TRBV7-9 to TRBJ1-2; D not certain. The CDR3 runs to 13 residues. Germline V gene sequence: CDR1 SEHNR, CDR2 FQNEAQ (reference sequence). The ends were cut back, 1 base at V and 5 bases at J, with 8 bases in the middle. The CDR3: CASSLGEGYGYTF. For the CDR3, the DNA is TGTGCCAGCAGCTTAGGGGAGGGTTATGGCTACACCTTC.

CDR3 sequence: CASSESAARGNQPQHF. The CDR3 DNA is TGTGCCAGCAGTGAATCTGCAGCACGGGGGAATCAGCCCCAGCATTTT. The J gene is TRBJ1-5, the V gene TRBV2; D perhaps matches TRBD1 (5 bases). From germline, CDR1 is SNHLY and CDR2 FYNNEI. Trimming took 2 bases from V and 4 from J, leaving 15 bases between them. The CDR3 length is 16 residues. Full variable domain (remainder filled in from reference TRBV2 and TRBJ1-5): EPEVTQTPSHQVTQMGQEVILRCVPISNHLYFYWYRQILGQKVEFLVSFYNNEISEKSEIFDDQFSVERPDGSNFTLKIRSTKLEDSAMYFCASSESAARGNQPQHFGDGTRLSIL.

This clone was counted a single time. V and J are TRBV19 and TRBJ1-1, with a possible D match to TRBD1 (5 bases). In germline, CDR1 is LNHDA, CDR2 SQIVND (reference sequence). The V end was cut by 7 bases, the J end by 0 bases, with 18 bases between. The CDR3 length is 16 residues. DNA of the CDR3: TGTGCCAGTATCTTCTCTGGGGGGAGAGTGAACACTGAAGCTTTCTTT. Its translation: CASIFSGGRVNTEAFF.

This clone was observed a handful of times. The chain employs TRBV15 and TRBJ1-2; TRBD1 is a possible D gene (6 bases). This CDR3 comprises 17 residues. Per the germline V gene, CDR1 is LNHNV and CDR2 is YYDKDF (reference sequence). V was shortened by 0 bases and J by 4 bases, with 18 bases between the two germline ends. DNA of the CDR3: TGTGCCACCAGCAGAGATACCCTCGGCGGGGGCAGCTATGGCTACACCTTC. Its protein product is CATSRDTLGGGSYGYTF.

The J gene is TRBJ1-1, the V gene TRBV25-1, with 7 bases that match TRBD1. This CDR3 contains 14 residues. CDR1 is MGHDK and CDR2 is SYGVNS in the germline V gene. J was trimmed by 5 bases and V by 4 bases; bases with no gene match: 7. Written as DNA, the CDR3 is TGTGCCAGCAGTGTGACAGGGTTTAAAACTGAAGCTTTCTTT. Translating it yields CASSVTGFKTEAFF.

The V call is TRBV5-6, the J call TRBJ2-4, with D perhaps matching TRBD2 (6 bases). Germline-derived CDR1 and CDR2 are SGHDT and YYEEEE. CDR3 length equals 13 residues. V lost 1 base and J 7 bases, leaving 9 bases between the germline ends. CDR3 in DNA: TGTGCCAGCAGCTTGTACCGGGGGAACATTCAGTACTTC. As protein: CASSLYRGNIQYF.

The CDR3 nucleotides are TGTGCCAGTAGTACGTCCCGGGACAGGGGACCAACTGAAGCTTTCTTT. Translated: CASSTSRDRGPTEAFF. This chain uses TRBV19 with TRBJ1-1, with 10 nucleotides matching TRBD1. The germline CDR1 and CDR2 sequences are LNHDA and SQIVND (reference sequence). The V and J ends lost 4 bases and 5 bases, in that order; junction bases with no gene match: 10. The CDR3 consists of 16 residues.

V and J are TRBV11-3 and TRBJ2-7, with 9 bases identical to TRBD2. V gave up 6 bases and J gave up 3 bases; unmatched junction bases: 6. Germline V gives CDR1 SGHNT, CDR2 YENEEA. The CDR3 extends over 14 amino acids. DNA of the CDR3: TGTGCCAGCAGTCAATCTAGCGGGGTCTACGAGCAGTACTTC. Its translation: CASSQSSGVYEQYF.

This clone was counted a few times. The chain couples TRBV19 to TRBJ1-1, with D uncertain. From germline, CDR1 is LNHDA and CDR2 SQIVND (reference sequence). V was trimmed by 7 bases and J by 6 bases, leaving 15 bases between them. The CDR3 is 13 residues long. CDR3 sequence reads: CASKVVPRAEAFF. The CDR3 coding sequence is TGTGCCAGTAAGGTCGTACCGAGGGCTGAAGCTTTCTTT. The full variable domain, its missing parts supplied by reference TRBV19 and TRBJ1-1, is DGGITQSPKYLFRKEGQNVTLSCEQNLNHDAMYWYRQDPGQGLRLIYYSQIVNDFQKGDIAEGYSVSREKKESFPLTVTSAQKNPTAFYLCASKVVPRAEAFFGQGTRLTVV.

The J gene is TRBJ2-7, the V gene TRBV7-3; weak D call: TRBD1 (8 bases). V was clipped by 5 bases and J by 2 bases, with 13 bases between them. The CDR3 sequence is 14 residues long. CDR1 is SGHTA and CDR2 is FQGTGA in the germline V gene. The CDR3 nucleotides are TGTGCCAGCAGCAGACAGGGGAGGGCCTACGAGCAGTACTTC. Translating it yields CASSRQGRAYEQYF.

The chain combines TRBV9 with TRBJ1-4, with D possibly being TRBD1 (6 bases). This CDR3 is built from 16 residues. Between the trimmed V and J ends, which lost 4 bases and 1 base, there was a span of 14 bases. Germline V gene sequence: CDR1 SGDLS, CDR2 YYNGEE. The CDR3 DNA sequence: TGTGCCAGCAGCCCCCGGGGACACCGAACTAATGAAAAACTGTTTTTT. It specifies CASSPRGHRTNEKLFF.

The chain joins TRBV7-2 to TRBJ2-3, with a weak D call TRBD2 (6 bases). V shed 5 bases and J shed 0 bases, with 12 bases lying between them. Germline V gene lookup returns CDR1 SGHTA and CDR2 FQGNSA. The CDR3 has 15 amino acids. CDR3 region: CASSPGGASTDTQYF. Here the CDR3 DNA reads TGTGCCAGCAGCCCAGGCGGGGCCAGCACAGATACGCAGTATTTT.

The chain links TRBV30 to TRBJ1-2, with 7 nucleotides matching TRBD1. Germline V gene sequence: CDR1 GTSNPN, CDR2 SVGIG (reference sequence). Trimming at V came to 6 bases and at J to 4 bases, leaving 8 bases not matched to a gene. The CDR3 is 13 amino acids. The CDR3 sequence is CACQKGDSYGYTF. The CDR3 region has the DNA TGTGCCTGCCAGAAAGGGGACAGCTATGGCTACACCTTC.

The CDR3 protein is CATQQGGDNEAFF. The DNA for the CDR3 is TGTGCCACACAACAGGGGGGAGATAATGAAGCTTTCTTT. The J gene is TRBJ1-1, the V gene TRBV10-3; 8 nucleotides align to TRBD1. This CDR3 spans 13 amino acids. Looked up from germline, CDR1 is ENHRY and CDR2 is SYGVKD. J was trimmed by 7 bases and V by 10 bases; bases with no gene match: 11.

The V call is TRBV4-3, the J call TRBJ2-5; D remains ambiguous. The CDR3 is made up of 16 amino acids. CDR1 is LGHNA and CDR2 is YSLEER in the germline V gene. Between the trimmed V and J ends, which lost 0 bases and 1 base, there was a span of 12 bases. CDR3 loop: CASSQDLALSQETQYF. The CDR3 region has the DNA TGCGCCAGCAGCCAAGATTTGGCACTATCCCAAGAGACCCAGTACTTC.